In its sample, the clone carrying this TCR beta chain was seen a few times. The antigen is unknown. This record belongs to a study of CD4 T cells in relation to SARS-CoV-2 and coronaviruses. Trimming took 0 bases from V and 7 from J, leaving 7 bases between them. The germline V gene encodes CDR1 SGHRS and CDR2 YFSETQ. The CDR3 length is 12 residues. Using immunoSEQ multiplex PCR, the repertoire was profiled, and TCRdb retains in-frame clones only, with some absent. The data hold some 25,000 clones, with more than 75% observed a single time. The unexposed donors gave CD4+ T cells in 2011-2018, prior to COVID-19. CD4+ T cells were isolated from the cells after more than 8 days of culture.

Sequenced input: CD4+ T cells from PBMCs, cultured in vitro. This TCR came from a human donor in good health. The chain links TRBV5-1 to TRBJ1-2, with unresolved D. The CDR3 DNA follows: TGCGCCAGCAGCTTGGGTGTTCTTGGCTACACCTTC. The encoded protein is CASSLGVLGYTF.